Reported below is one TCR beta chain. Its antigen is undetermined. The sample's treatment: over 15 received Ad26.COV2.S at low or high dose, single or two shots; 5 received placebo; per-sample allocation not given. Specimen acquisition occurred on day 63 following the initial vaccine or placebo injection. An adult of 18-55 years in Boston served as donor. The data are from a study of Ad26.COV2.S vaccination and SARS-CoV-2 variants. Per germline, CDR1 MDHEN and CDR2 SYDVKM. Trimming shortened V by 8 bases and J by 4 bases, and 14 bases separated the two germline ends. The CDR3 is made up of 13 amino acids. TCRdb's table, derived via immunoSEQ multiplex PCR, lists solely in-frame clones and lacks some. The data show roughly 380,000 clones, approximately 88% seen once. Whole-study results and caveats: The study found similar non-spike TCR breadth in vaccine and placebo recipients.

The gene calls are TRBV28 and TRBJ1-2, with a tentative D call TRBD1 (5 bases). The sample consisted of peripheral blood, taken in a trial of Ad26.COV2.S vaccine versus placebo. This clonotype was sampled from a person between 18 and 60 years old who received the Ad26.COV2.S COVID-19 vaccine or a placebo. The CDR3 DNA sequence: TGTGCCAGCGGGATAGGGGCGTTCTATGGCTACACCTTC. Translating it yields CASGIGAFYGYTF.